This T cell receptor (beta chain) was sequenced during a study of shared clonotypes between healthy human individuals. The study drew all its donors from Caucasian adults living in Nashville, Tennessee. The repertoire was sequenced with immunoSEQ multiplex PCR; TCRdb's copy has only in-frame clones and lacks some. The repertoire consists of about 190,000 clones, with about 68% occurring once and the leading ten covering more than 9%. The V end lost 0 bases, the J end lost 0 bases, and 9 bases lay between the germline ends. The CDR3 loop spans 15 amino acids. Germline V CDR1 and CDR2: MNHEY, SVGAGI. This clone was found many times.

The receptor's source is a man aged 30-40 years in good health. The sample consisted of memory CD4+ T cells sorted from blood. Subset defined: CD45RA-negative fraction. V usage is TRBV6-5 and J usage is TRBJ2-7; maybe TRBD2 (5 bases). CDR3 coding DNA: TGTGCCAGCAGTTACTCGCTCGGAGGCTCCTACGAGCAGTACTTC. This sequence encodes CASSYSLGGSYEQYF.